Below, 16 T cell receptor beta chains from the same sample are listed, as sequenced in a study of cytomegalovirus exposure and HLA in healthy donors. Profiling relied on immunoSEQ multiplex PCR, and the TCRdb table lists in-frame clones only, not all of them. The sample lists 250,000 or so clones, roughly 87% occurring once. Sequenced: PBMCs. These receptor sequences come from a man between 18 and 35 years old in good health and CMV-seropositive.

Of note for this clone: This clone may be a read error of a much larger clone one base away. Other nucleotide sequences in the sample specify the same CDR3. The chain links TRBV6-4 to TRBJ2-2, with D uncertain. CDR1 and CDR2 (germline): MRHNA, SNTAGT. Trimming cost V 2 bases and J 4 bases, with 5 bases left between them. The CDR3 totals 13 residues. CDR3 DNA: TGTGCCAGCAGTGACAGGGCCACCGGGGAGCTGTTTTTT. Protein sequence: CASSDRATGELFF.

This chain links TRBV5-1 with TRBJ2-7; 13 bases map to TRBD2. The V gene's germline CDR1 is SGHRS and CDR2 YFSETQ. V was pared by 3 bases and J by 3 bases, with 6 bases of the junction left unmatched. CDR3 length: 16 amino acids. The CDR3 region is CASSSDGTSGNYEQYF. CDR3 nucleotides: TGCGCCAGCAGCTCTGACGGGACTAGCGGGAACTACGAGCAGTACTTC.

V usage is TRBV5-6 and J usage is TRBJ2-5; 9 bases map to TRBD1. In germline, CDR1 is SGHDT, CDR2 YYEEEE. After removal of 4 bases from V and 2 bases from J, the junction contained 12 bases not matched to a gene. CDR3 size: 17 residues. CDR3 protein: CASSENPSGQGQETQYF. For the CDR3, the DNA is TGTGCCAGCAGCGAGAACCCGTCGGGACAGGGACAAGAGACCCAGTACTTC.

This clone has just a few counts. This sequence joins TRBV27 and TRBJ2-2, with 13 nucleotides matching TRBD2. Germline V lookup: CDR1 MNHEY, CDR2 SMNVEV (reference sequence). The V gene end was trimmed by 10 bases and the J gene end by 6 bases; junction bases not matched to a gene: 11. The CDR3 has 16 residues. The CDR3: CATPGWTSGSSGELFF. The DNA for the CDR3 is TGTGCCACCCCCGGATGGACTAGCGGGAGTTCCGGGGAGCTGTTTTTT.

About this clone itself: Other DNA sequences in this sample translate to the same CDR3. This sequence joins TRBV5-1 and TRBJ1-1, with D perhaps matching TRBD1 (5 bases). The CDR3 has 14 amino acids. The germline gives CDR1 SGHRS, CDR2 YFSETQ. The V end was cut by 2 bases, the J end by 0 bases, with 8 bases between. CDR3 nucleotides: TGCGCCAGCAGCTTAGGAGGGGTGAACACTGAAGCTTTCTTT. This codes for CASSLGGVNTEAFF.

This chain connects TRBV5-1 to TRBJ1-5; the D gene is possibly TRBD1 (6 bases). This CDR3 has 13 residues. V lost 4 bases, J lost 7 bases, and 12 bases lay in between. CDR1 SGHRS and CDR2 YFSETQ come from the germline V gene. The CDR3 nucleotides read TGCGCCAGCAGCGGGGGCGAGGGACAGCCCCAGCATTTT. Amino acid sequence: CASSGGEGQPQHF.

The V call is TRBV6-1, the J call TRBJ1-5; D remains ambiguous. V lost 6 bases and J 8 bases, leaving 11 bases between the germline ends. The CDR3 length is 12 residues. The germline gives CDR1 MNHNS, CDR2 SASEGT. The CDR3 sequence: CASRPLFEPQHF. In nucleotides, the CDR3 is TGTGCCAGCAGGCCCCTTTTTGAGCCCCAGCATTTT.

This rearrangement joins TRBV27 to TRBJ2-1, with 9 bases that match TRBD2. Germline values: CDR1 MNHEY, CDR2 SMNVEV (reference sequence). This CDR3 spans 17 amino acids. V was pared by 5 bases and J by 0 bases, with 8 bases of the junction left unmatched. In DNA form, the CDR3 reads TGTGCCAGCAGTACCCTGCTAGCGGGAAGCTCCTACAATGAGCAGTTCTTC. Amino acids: CASSTLLAGSSYNEQFF.

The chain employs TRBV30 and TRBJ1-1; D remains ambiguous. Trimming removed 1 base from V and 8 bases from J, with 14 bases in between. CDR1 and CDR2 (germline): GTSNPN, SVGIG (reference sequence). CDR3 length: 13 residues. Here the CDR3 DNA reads TGTGCCTGGAGTGGGGCCAGTTGGTCGGAAGCTTTCTTT. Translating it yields CAWSGASWSEAFF.

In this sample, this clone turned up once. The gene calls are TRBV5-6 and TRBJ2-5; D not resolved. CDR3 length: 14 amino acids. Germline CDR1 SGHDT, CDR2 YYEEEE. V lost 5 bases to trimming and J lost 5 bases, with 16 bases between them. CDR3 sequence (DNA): TGTGCCAGCAGTTTCCGCCGAAATGGGGAGACCCAGTACTTC. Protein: CASSFRRNGETQYF.

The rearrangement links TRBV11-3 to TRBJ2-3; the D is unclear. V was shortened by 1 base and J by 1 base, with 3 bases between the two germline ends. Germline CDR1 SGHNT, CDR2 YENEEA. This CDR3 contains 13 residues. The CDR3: CASSLGGTDTQYF. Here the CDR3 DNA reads TGTGCCAGCAGCTTAGGTGGCACAGATACGCAGTATTTT.

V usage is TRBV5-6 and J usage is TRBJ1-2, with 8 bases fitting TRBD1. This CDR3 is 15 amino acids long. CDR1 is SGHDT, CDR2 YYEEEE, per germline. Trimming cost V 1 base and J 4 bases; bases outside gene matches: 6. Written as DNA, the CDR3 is TGTGCCAGCAGCTTGCCAGGGGGCCGTGGCTATGGCTACACCTTC. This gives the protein CASSLPGGRGYGYTF.

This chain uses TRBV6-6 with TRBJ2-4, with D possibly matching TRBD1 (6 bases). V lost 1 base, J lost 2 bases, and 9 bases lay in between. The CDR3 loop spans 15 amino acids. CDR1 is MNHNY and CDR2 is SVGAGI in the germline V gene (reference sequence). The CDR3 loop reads CASSYYRAPKNIQYF. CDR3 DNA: TGTGCCAGCAGTTACTACAGGGCACCCAAAAACATTCAGTACTTC.

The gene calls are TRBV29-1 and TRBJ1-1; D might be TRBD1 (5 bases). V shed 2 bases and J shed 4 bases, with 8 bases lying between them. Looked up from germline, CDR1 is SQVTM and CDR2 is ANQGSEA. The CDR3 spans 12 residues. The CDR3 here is CSVEPGSTEAFF. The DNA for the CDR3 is TGCAGCGTTGAACCAGGGTCCACTGAAGCTTTCTTT.

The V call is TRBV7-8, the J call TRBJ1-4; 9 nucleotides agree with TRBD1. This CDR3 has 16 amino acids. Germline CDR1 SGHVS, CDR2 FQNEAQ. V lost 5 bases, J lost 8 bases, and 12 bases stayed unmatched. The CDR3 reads CASSHDEQGAGEKLFF. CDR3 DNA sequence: TGTGCCAGCAGCCACGACGAACAGGGGGCGGGGGAAAAACTGTTTTTT.

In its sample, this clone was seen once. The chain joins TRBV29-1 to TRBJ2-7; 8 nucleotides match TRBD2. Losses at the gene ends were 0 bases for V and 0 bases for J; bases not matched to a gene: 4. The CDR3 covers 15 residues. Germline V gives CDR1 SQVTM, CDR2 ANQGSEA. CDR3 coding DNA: TGCAGCGTTGAAGACAGCGGGAGTAACTCCTACGAGCAGTACTTC. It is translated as CSVEDSGSNSYEQYF.